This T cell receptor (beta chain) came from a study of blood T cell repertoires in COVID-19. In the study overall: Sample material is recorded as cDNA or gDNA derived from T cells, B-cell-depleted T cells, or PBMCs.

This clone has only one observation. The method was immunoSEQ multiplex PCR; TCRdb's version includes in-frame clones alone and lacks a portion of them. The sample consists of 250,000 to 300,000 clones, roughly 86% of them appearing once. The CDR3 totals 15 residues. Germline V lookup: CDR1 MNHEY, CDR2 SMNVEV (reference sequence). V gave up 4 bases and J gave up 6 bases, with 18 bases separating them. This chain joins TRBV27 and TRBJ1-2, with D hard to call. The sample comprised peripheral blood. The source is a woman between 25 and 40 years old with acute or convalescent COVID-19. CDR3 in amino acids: CASSSGWAPGHGYTF. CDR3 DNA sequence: TGTGCCAGCAGTTCCGGTTGGGCTCCTGGGCATGGCTACACCTTC.